This TCR beta chain was captured by sequencing in a study of blood T cell repertoires in COVID-19. On the study more broadly: Nucleic acid was either cDNA or gDNA, and it came from T cells, B-cell-depleted T cells, or PBMCs.

The germline V and J ends were trimmed by 6 bases and 6 bases, with 21 bases remaining between them. Germline V CDR1 and CDR2: MNHNY, SVGAGI (reference sequence). The CDR3 is 15 amino acids. Authors' methods: Estimated nucleated cell counts came from reference gene primer amplification. Data came from immunoSEQ multiplex PCR; TCRdb stores just in-frame clones and leaves some out. That table gives V, J and clone size, and the DNA gave D and trimming. Of 55,000 to 85,000 clones in the sample, 90% were seen once. This clonotype was obtained from a woman younger than 35 with acute or convalescent COVID-19. The source material was peripheral blood. V usage is TRBV6-6 and J usage is TRBJ2-7; D might be TRBD2 (6 bases). CDR3 sequence: CASRAGPLLEGEQYF. Here the CDR3 DNA reads TGTGCCAGCAGGGCGGGACCCCTTCTCGAGGGCGAGCAGTACTTC.